This T cell receptor beta chain was identified during a study of T cell repertoires in cytomegalovirus infection. The overall study: TCR beta signatures that were public indicated CMV infection and matching HLA type. Notes on the study in general: HLA-C-restricted CMV-specific TCR beta clonotypes prevailed in the ex vivo response.

TCRdb analysed the reads with MiXCR anew, one entry per CDR3 protein. This sample has almost 500,000 distinct CDR3 sequences, with roughly 12% found just once. Germline V gives CDR1 LNHDA, CDR2 SQIVND (reference sequence). With 8 bases removed from V and 0 bases from J, the gap between germline ends came to 8 bases. The CDR3 covers 14 residues. This clonotype was detected many times. Its antigen is not known. The sequenced sample consisted of PBMCs. The source is a human donor in good health (CMV status not recorded). Some clones in this sample may be carry-over from other donors' samples. J is TRBJ2-6 and V is TRBV19; D perhaps matches TRBD1 (5 bases). The CDR3 is CASRRDSGANVLTF. CDR3 coding DNA: TGTGCCAGTCGCAGGGACTCTGGGGCCAACGTCCTGACTTTC.